A selection of T cell receptor beta chains follows, all from one sample in a study of cytomegalovirus exposure and HLA in healthy donors. This table comes from immunoSEQ multiplex PCR, and its TCRdb copy is limited to in-frame clones, with some not included. The sample holds 150,000 or so clones, 89% seen once. Sample: PBMCs. These TCRs come from a young woman in good health and CMV-seronegative. CDR3s leave out the opening cysteine and the closing phenylalanine or tryptophan. Fields, in order: V gene, CDR3 protein.

TRBV27	ASSLSRSRSGLEQY
TRBV27	ASSDTGGYEQY
TRBV11-1	ASSRNSGGWDTEAF
TRBV5-4	ASSTSGGAYEQY
TRBV2	ASALEVTGELF
TRBV19	ASSGTSRATGELF
TRBV5-8	ASSLRDRVHYGYT
TRBV5-4	ASSLWFAEGTDTQY
TRBV19	ASSIDNSYNSPLH
TRBV7-6	ASSSGVDGYYGYT
TRBV6-5	ASRVASGNTIY
TRBV5-8	ASSLEGGGGETQY
TRBV5-1	ASRHDLGLATGELF
TRBV7-2	ASSSYRVNEQF
TRBV5-8	ASSHEVTVMVTEAF
TRBV18	ASSLARKGNTIY
TRBV7-9	ASSSRVRGYGYT
TRBV5-1	ASSWGGVDTQY
TRBV9	ASSVAGIGDSPYGYT
TRBV18	ASSPRWPTGDNTGELF
TRBV7-8	ASSSYLNQGTGTEAF
TRBV6-6	ASGGTGSGNTIY
TRBV28	ASSPAGAGANVLT